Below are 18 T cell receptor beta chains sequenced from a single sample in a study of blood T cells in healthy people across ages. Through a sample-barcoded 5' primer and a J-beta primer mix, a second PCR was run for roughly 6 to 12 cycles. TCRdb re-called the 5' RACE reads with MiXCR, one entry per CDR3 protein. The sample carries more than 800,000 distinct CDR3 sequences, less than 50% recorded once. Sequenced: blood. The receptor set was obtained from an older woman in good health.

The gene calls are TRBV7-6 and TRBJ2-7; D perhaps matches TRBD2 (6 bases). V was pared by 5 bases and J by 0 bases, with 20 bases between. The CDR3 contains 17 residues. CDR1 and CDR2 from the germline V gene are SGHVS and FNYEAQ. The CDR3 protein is CASSKHRSGSSSYEQYF. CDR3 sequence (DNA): TGTGCCAGCAGCAAACACCGTAGCGGCTCAAGCTCCTACGAGCAGTACTTC.

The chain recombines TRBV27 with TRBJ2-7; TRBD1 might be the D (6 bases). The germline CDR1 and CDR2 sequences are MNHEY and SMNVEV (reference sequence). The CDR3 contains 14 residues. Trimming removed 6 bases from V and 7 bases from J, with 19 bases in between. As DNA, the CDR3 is TGTGCCAGCAGCCCAATGGCAGGGGCTTTAGAGCAGTACTTC. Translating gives CASSPMAGALEQYF.

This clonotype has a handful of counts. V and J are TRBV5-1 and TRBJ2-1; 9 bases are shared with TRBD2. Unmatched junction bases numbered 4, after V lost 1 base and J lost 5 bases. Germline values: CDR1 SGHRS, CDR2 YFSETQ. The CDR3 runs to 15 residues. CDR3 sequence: CASSLRLAVNNEQFF. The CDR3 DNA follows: TGCGCCAGCAGCTTGAGACTAGCGGTAAACAATGAGCAGTTCTTC.

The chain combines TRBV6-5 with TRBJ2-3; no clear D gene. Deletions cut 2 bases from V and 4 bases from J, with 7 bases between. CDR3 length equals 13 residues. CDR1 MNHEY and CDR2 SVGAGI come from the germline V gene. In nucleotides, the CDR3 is TGTGCCAGCAGTTACCCCGACCCAGATACGCAGTATTTT. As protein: CASSYPDPDTQYF.

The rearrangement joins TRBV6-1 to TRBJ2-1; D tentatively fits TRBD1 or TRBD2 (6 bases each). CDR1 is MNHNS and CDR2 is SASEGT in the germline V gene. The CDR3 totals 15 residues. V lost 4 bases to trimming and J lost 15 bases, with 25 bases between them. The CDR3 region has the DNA TGTGCCAGCAGTGGTCGTAGCGGCGTATTATGGGGGGCGTTCTTC. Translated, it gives CASSGRSGVLWGAFF.

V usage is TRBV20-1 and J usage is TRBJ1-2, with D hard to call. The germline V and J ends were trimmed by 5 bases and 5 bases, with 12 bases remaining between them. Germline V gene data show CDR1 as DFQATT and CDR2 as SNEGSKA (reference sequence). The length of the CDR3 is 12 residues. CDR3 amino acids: CSAGPPTYGYTF. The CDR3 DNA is TGCAGTGCTGGCCCGCCGACTTATGGCTACACCTTC.

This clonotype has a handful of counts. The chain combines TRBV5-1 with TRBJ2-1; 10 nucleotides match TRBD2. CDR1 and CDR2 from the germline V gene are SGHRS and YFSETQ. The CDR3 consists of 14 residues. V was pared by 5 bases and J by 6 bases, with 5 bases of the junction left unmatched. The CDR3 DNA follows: TGCGCCAGCAGATCCCTAGCGGGAGCCAATGAGCAGTTCTTC. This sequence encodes CASRSLAGANEQFF.

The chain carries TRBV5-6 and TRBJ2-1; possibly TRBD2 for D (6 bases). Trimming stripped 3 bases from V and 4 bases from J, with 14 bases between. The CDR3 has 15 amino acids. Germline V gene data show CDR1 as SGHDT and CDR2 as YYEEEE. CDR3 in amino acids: CASSWGDSTYNEQFF. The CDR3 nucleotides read TGTGCCAGCAGCTGGGGGGACTCGACGTACAATGAGCAGTTCTTC.

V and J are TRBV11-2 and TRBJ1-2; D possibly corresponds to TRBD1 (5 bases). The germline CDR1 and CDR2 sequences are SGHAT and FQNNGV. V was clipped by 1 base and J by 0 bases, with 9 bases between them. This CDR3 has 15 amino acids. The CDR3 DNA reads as TGTGCCAGCAGCTTAGGACAGACCTCTAACTATGGCTACACCTTC. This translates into CASSLGQTSNYGYTF. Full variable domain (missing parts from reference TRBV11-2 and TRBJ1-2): EAGVAQSPRYKIIEKRQSVAFWCNPISGHATLYWYQQILGQGPKLLIQFQNNGVVDDSQLPKDRFSAERLKGVDSTLKIQPAKLEDSAVYLCASSLGQTSNYGYTFGSGTRLTVV.

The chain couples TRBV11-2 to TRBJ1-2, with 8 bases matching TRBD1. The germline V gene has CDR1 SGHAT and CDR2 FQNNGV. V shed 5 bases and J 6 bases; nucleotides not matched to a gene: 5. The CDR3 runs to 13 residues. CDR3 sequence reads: CASSIGQGDGYTF. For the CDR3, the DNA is TGTGCCAGCAGCATAGGACAGGGAGATGGCTACACCTTC.

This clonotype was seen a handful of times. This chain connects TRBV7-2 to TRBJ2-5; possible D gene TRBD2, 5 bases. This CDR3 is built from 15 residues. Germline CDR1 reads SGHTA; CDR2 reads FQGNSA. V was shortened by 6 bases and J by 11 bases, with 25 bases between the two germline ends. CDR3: CASSSKLGPYGEQYF. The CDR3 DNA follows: TGTGCCAGCAGTTCTAAACTAGGACCCTATGGGGAGCAGTACTTC.

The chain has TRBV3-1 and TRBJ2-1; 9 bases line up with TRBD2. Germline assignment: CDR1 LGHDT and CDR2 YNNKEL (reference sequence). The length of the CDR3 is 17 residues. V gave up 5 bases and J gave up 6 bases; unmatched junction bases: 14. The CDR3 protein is CASSSSRAGGYLNEQFF. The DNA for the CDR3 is TGTGCCAGCAGCTCCTCGAGGGCGGGAGGGTACCTCAATGAGCAGTTCTTC.

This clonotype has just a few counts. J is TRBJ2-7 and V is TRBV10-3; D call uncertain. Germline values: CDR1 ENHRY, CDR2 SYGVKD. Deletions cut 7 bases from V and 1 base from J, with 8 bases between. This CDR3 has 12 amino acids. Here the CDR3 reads CAIMRQSYEQYF. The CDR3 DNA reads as TGTGCCATCATGCGTCAGTCCTACGAGCAGTACTTC.

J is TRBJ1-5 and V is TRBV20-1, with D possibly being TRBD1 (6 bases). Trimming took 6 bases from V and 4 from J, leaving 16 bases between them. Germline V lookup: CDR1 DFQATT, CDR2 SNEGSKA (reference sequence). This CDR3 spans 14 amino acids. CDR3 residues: CSALVRGANQPQHF. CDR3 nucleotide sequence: TGCAGTGCCCTAGTGCGGGGGGCTAATCAGCCCCAGCATTTT.

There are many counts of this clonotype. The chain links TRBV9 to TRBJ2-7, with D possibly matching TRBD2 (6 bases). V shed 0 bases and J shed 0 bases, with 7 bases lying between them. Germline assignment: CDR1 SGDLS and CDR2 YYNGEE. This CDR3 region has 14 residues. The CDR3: CASSVGGLSYEQYF. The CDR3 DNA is TGTGCCAGCAGCGTAGGGGGACTCTCCTACGAGCAGTACTTC.

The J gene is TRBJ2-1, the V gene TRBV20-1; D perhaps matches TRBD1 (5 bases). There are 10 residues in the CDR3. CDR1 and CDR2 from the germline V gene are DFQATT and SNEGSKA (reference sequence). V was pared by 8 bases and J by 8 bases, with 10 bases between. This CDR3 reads CSPQGHEQFF. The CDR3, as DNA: TGCAGTCCTCAGGGTCATGAGCAGTTCTTC.

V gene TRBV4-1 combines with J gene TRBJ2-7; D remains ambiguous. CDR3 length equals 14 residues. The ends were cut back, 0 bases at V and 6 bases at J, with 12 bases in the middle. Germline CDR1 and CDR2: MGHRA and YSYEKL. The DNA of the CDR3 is TGCGCCAGCAGCCAAGATAGAAGGGTCGGCGAGCAGTACTTC. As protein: CASSQDRRVGEQYF.

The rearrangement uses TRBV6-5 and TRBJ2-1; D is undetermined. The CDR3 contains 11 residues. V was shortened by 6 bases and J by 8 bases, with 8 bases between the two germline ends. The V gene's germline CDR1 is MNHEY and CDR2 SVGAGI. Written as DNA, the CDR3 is TGTGCCAGCAGGAAGGGCGATGAGCAGTTCTTC. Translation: CASRKGDEQFF.